This record looks at one T cell receptor (beta chain) sequence and its context. In germline, CDR1 is LNHNV, CDR2 YYDKDF (reference sequence). Trimming at V came to 3 bases and at J to 5 bases, leaving 3 bases not matched to a gene. The CDR3 consists of 13 residues. TCR beta VDJ and CDR3 were profiled, and genomic DNA was the template. TCRdb passed the reads through MiXCR, listing each CDR3 protein once. The sample holds 200,000 to 250,000 distinct CDR3 sequences; over 60% are singletons and the top ten take less than 30%. The data belong to a study of CD8+CD57+ T cells in acquired aplastic anemia. This chain connects TRBV15 to TRBJ2-5; 7 bases align to TRBD2. Sequencing input: sorted CD4+, CD8+, or CD8+CD57+ T cells (not recorded which) from PBMCs. The sequence came from a human donor in good health. CDR3 in amino acids: CATSRGRDETQYF. Written as DNA, the CDR3 is TGTGCCACCAGCAGGGGGAGGGACGAGACCCAGTACTTC.